The sample holds a few counts of the clone carrying this TCR beta chain. Its antigen is currently unknown. The sample is drawn from a study of STAT5B mutations in CD4+ large granular lymphocyte leukemia. Findings of the study overall: Data were not HLA-matched across samples.

In the authors' methods: Productive clonotypes were detectable down to 2.59 x 10-5 frequency. The table came from immunoSEQ multiplex PCR; TCRdb's copy has only in-frame clones and leaves some out. V and J calls plus clone size are reproduced from that table; the DNA served to infer D and trimming. The repertoire holds over 25,000 clones, with around 74% as singletons. This TCR derives from a human donor in good health. The sequencing input was CD4+ T cells from blood buffy coats.

CDR3 protein: CASSPQGGIYEQYF. In nucleotides, the CDR3 is TGTGCCAGCAGCCCTCAGGGGGGAATCTACGAGCAGTACTTC. The gene calls are TRBV7-9 and TRBJ2-7; possible D gene TRBD1, 7 bases. The CDR3 runs to 14 residues. The germline CDR1 and CDR2 sequences are SEHNR and FQNEAQ (reference sequence). Trimming removed 5 bases from V and 3 bases from J, with 14 bases in between.